What follows are 14 T cell receptor beta chains derived from one specimen sequenced in a study of blood T cell repertoires in COVID-19. Measured with immunoSEQ multiplex PCR; TCRdb has only the in-frame clones, and not every one. The sample includes some 140,000 clones, around 83% of them seen just once. The sample comprised peripheral blood. Receptor source: a woman aged 60-75 years with COVID-19, enrolled during active disease.

The chain links TRBV19 to TRBJ1-4, with D possibly matching TRBD1 (5 bases). Germline CDR1 reads LNHDA; CDR2 reads SQIVND (reference sequence). This CDR3 contains 16 residues. V was cut by 3 bases and J by 1 base, with 12 bases left in between. The CDR3 loop is CASSIHGAVTNEKLFF. The CDR3, as DNA: TGTGCCAGTAGTATCCATGGGGCGGTAACTAATGAAAAACTGTTTTTT.

The chain is built from TRBV5-4 and TRBJ2-5, with 7 bases lining up with TRBD1. The germline CDR1 and CDR2 sequences are SGHNT and YYREEE (reference sequence). The CDR3 extends over 13 amino acids. The ends lost 5 bases at V and 1 base at J; junction bases unmatched: 2. As DNA, the CDR3 is TGTGCCAGCAGGGGGGACAGCCAAGAGACCCAGTACTTC. Encoded protein: CASRGDSQETQYF.

This sequence joins TRBV7-2 and TRBJ2-5; possibly TRBD2 for D (5 bases). Per the germline V gene, CDR1 is SGHTA and CDR2 is FQGNSA. The CDR3 contains 15 residues. V shed 6 bases and J shed 5 bases, with 19 bases lying between them. Here the CDR3 reads CASRKIQSWEETQYF. The CDR3 coding sequence is TGTGCCAGCAGGAAAATACAGTCATGGGAGGAGACCCAGTACTTC.

V usage is TRBV29-1 and J usage is TRBJ1-1, with 8 nucleotides matching TRBD1. Trimming took 5 bases from V and 10 from J; bases not matched to a gene: 6. The CDR3 contains 11 residues. Germline values: CDR1 SQVTM, CDR2 ANQGSEA. The CDR3 DNA reads as TGCAGCGTTACGAGACAGGGGAGAGCTTTCTTT. This translates into CSVTRQGRAFF.

This sequence joins TRBV6-5 and TRBJ2-4; a weak D match, TRBD1 (5 bases). Trimming took off 2 bases at V and 1 base at J, with 12 bases between the two ends. The CDR3 runs 16 residues. The germline V gene has CDR1 MNHEY and CDR2 SVGAGI. In DNA, the CDR3 is TGTGCCAGCAGTTACACGGACATAATGGCCAAAAACATTCAGTACTTC. Protein: CASSYTDIMAKNIQYF.

J is TRBJ1-2 and V is TRBV18, with 8 bases that match TRBD1. Per the germline V gene, CDR1 is KGHSH and CDR2 is LQKENI. V lost 0 bases and J lost 4; bases outside the gene matches: 4. CDR3 length: 15 amino acids. Here the CDR3 reads CASSPPAGGFYGYTF. The CDR3 nucleotides are TGTGCCAGCTCACCACCCGCAGGGGGCTTCTATGGCTACACCTTC. The whole variable domain, remainder taken from reference TRBV18 and TRBJ1-2, is NAGVMQNPRHLVRRRGQEARLRCSPMKGHSHVYWYRQLPEEGLKFMVYLQKENIIDESGMPKERFSAEFPKEGPSILRIQQVVRGDSAAYFCASSPPAGGFYGYTFGSGTRLTVV.

This clone has a single count. The chain carries TRBV9 and TRBJ2-1; 11 nucleotides match TRBD2. Per germline, CDR1 SGDLS and CDR2 YYNGEE. This CDR3 has 15 residues. With V trimmed by 2 bases and J by 6 bases, 4 bases remained unmatched. CDR3 nucleotide sequence: TGTGCCAGCAGCGTTACTAGCGGGAGTTTCAATGAGCAGTTCTTC. Encoded protein: CASSVTSGSFNEQFF.

The V and J genes are TRBV11-2 and TRBJ2-1; maybe TRBD2 (6 bases). Germline V gives CDR1 SGHAT, CDR2 FQNNGV. The CDR3 has 15 amino acids. V gave up 3 bases and J gave up 3 bases, with 12 bases separating them. In DNA form, the CDR3 reads TGTGCCAGCAGCTTCCCGGGACTGATCTACAATGAGCAGTTCTTC. This encodes CASSFPGLIYNEQFF.

This clone was seen more than once but under ten times. Other DNA sequences within the sample encode an identical CDR3. V is TRBV10-2 and J is TRBJ2-7; TRBD1 matches 9 bases. The CDR3 loop spans 13 amino acids. Germline V gene lookup returns CDR1 WSHSY and CDR2 SAAADI. V was clipped by 6 bases and J by 4 bases; unmatched bases: 4. CDR3 in amino acids: CASRGQGGYEQYV. For the CDR3, the DNA is TGCGCCAGCAGGGGACAGGGTGGTTACGAGCAGTACGTC.

This chain connects TRBV2 to TRBJ1-5; unclear D gene. The ends were cut back, 1 base at V and 7 bases at J, with 11 bases in the middle. There are 14 residues in the CDR3. From germline, CDR1 is SNHLY and CDR2 FYNNEI. The CDR3 coding sequence is TGTGCCAGCAGTGAAGTTAACAGAGGGCAGCCCCAGCATTTT. Residues: CASSEVNRGQPQHF.

This clone showed up just a few times. The junction does not match germline at one end; this may be a read error. The CDR3 sequence: CATSRAYGYTF. The DNA for the CDR3 is TGTGCCACCAGCCGCGCCTATGGCTACACCTTC. The chain links TRBV3-1 (or the pseudogene TRBV3-2) to TRBJ1-2, with D unclear. CDR3 size: 11 residues. Per the germline V gene, CDR1 is LGHDT and CDR2 is YNNKEL (reference sequence).

This clone occurred once. The V call is TRBV5-1, the J call TRBJ2-7, with 10 bases identical to TRBD1. CDR3 length equals 15 residues. Trimming cost V 4 bases and J 4 bases; bases outside gene matches: 8. The germline gives CDR1 SGHRS, CDR2 YFSETQ. The CDR3 DNA is TGCGCCAGCAGCCCACGGACAGGGGGATTTTACGAGCAGTACTTC. This codes for CASSPRTGGFYEQYF.

V gene TRBV6-6 combines with J gene TRBJ2-1; D gene ambiguous. The V end lost 6 bases, the J end lost 1 base, and 7 bases lay between the germline ends. CDR3 size: 13 residues. The germline V gene encodes CDR1 MNHNY and CDR2 SVGAGI (reference sequence). The CDR3 DNA reads TGTGCCAGCAGCACGGTTTCCTACAATGAGCAGTTCTTC. Amino acid sequence: CASSTVSYNEQFF.

The CDR3 reads CASSFNNNEQFF. The CDR3 DNA is TGTGCCAGCAGCTTTAATAACAATGAGCAGTTCTTC. The chain couples TRBV7-2 to TRBJ2-1; D call uncertain. Trimming took 3 bases from V and 5 from J, leaving 5 bases between them. Germline V gives CDR1 SGHTA, CDR2 FQGNSA. CDR3 size: 12 residues.